These 8 T cell receptor beta chains came from one sample sequenced in a study of T cells in Graves' hyperthyroidism and ophthalmopathy. Amplification yielded TCR beta CDR3 regions, with RNA transcripts as the source. In the first-round RT-PCR of the TCR CDR3, the HTBI primer set was used. Via MiXCR, TCRdb re-called the multiplex PCR reads, giving one row per CDR3 protein. The table has more than 500,000 distinct CDR3 sequences, around 46% seen once. Sample: peripheral blood or thyroid tissue (not recorded which). Source of these receptors: an adult woman with Graves' disease, either hyperthyroidism or ophthalmopathy (not recorded which).

At least ten counts were recorded for this clonotype. The chain employs TRBV9 and TRBJ1-2; tentatively, D is TRBD1 (5 bases). CDR1 and CDR2 (germline): SGDLS, YYNGEE. The CDR3 contains 15 residues. Trimming took 0 bases from V and 3 from J, leaving 12 bases between them. The CDR3: CASSVDVREDYGYTF. The CDR3 nucleotides read TGTGCCAGCAGCGTAGACGTCAGGGAGGACTATGGCTACACCTTC.

The chain combines TRBV5-1 with TRBJ1-3, with D uncertain. The length of the CDR3 is 16 residues. CDR1 and CDR2 from the germline V gene are SGHRS and YFSETQ. Trimming cost V 1 base and J 7 bases, with 18 bases left between them. This CDR3 is CASSLTGLRHMNTIYF. Here the CDR3 DNA reads TGCGCCAGCAGCTTGACTGGGCTGAGGCACATGAACACCATATATTTT.

This clonotype was counted ten times or more. The chain joins TRBV2 to TRBJ1-2; perhaps TRBD1 as D (6 bases). V was trimmed by 7 bases and J by 7 bases, leaving 13 bases between them. Germline V gene data show CDR1 as SNHLY and CDR2 as FYNNEI. CDR3 length: 12 residues. The CDR3 coding sequence is TGTGCCAGCATTCACAGGGATGGTGGCTACACCTTC. Encoded protein: CASIHRDGGYTF.

In the case of this clonotype: The germline gene is not matched at one end of the junction; a read error may be the cause. V usage is TRBV7-6 and J usage is TRBJ2-2; 7 bases are a match to TRBD1. This CDR3 comprises 15 residues. Germline V CDR1 and CDR2: SGHVS, FNYEAQ. This CDR3 is CTSSSRQGYTGEPFF. In DNA, the CDR3 is TGTACCAGCAGCTCCAGACAGGGATACACCGGGGAGCCGTTTTTT.

The chain couples TRBV7-4 to TRBJ1-4; no clear D gene. Trimming pared 2 bases from V and 2 bases from J, leaving 6 bases between. Germline lookup yields CDR1 SGHVT and CDR2 SQSDAQ. The CDR3 extends over 14 amino acids. CDR3 amino acids: CASSLWGTNEKLFF. For the CDR3, the DNA is TGTGCCAGCAGCTTATGGGGTACTAATGAAAAACTGTTTTTT.

CDR3 sequence: CSARRARGPEPRKTQYF. For the CDR3, the DNA is TGCAGTGCTAGAAGGGCGCGGGGTCCGGAACCAAGGAAGACCCAGTACTTC. The genes are TRBV20-1 and TRBJ2-5; D possibly corresponds to TRBD2 (6 bases). The CDR3 covers 17 residues. The germline V gene encodes CDR1 DFQATT and CDR2 SNEGSKA (reference sequence). Trimming cost V 2 bases and J 6 bases, with 25 bases left between them.

The chain links TRBV9 to TRBJ1-5; 9 bases agree with TRBD1. CDR3 length: 16 residues. Germline V gene data show CDR1 as SGDLS and CDR2 as YYNGEE. Losses at the gene ends were 4 bases for V and 6 bases for J; bases not matched to a gene: 11. This chain's CDR3 is CASSQDWGQGGQPQHF. The CDR3 coding sequence is TGTGCCAGCAGCCAAGATTGGGGACAGGGAGGTCAGCCCCAGCATTTT.

This clonotype appeared many times. This sequence joins TRBV20-1 and TRBJ2-7, with a weak D call TRBD1 (5 bases). This CDR3 is built from 13 residues. V was pared by 3 bases and J by 2 bases, with 11 bases between. Germline CDR1 DFQATT, CDR2 SNEGSKA (reference sequence). CDR3 in amino acids: CSASTRVAYEQYF. The CDR3 nucleotides read TGCAGTGCTAGTACCAGGGTGGCCTACGAGCAGTACTTC.